One sample yielded the 20 T cell receptor beta chains listed below, sequenced in a study of blood T cell repertoires in COVID-19. Sequencing used immunoSEQ multiplex PCR; TCRdb keeps in-frame clones, though not all of them. The repertoire consists of tens of thousands of clones, with around four fifths occurring once and the leading ten covering roughly a tenth. Source material: peripheral blood. These receptors were taken from a woman aged 50 to 60 with acute or convalescent COVID-19.

This clone was counted a few times. This chain links TRBV24-1 with TRBJ2-1; a weak D match, TRBD2 (6 bases). This CDR3 is 15 amino acids long. Between the trimmed V and J ends, which lost 0 bases and 4 bases, there was a span of 9 bases. The germline V gene has CDR1 KGHDR and CDR2 SFDVKD. In DNA, the CDR3 is TGTGCCACCAGTGATTTGCGGGACTCTTACAATGAGCAGTTCTTC. Translation gives CATSDLRDSYNEQFF.

The V and J genes are TRBV5-5 and TRBJ2-7, with 10 bases that match TRBD2. The CDR3 runs to 16 residues. J was trimmed by 7 bases and V by 3 bases; bases with no gene match: 13. In germline, CDR1 is SGHKS, CDR2 YYEKEE (reference sequence). CDR3 region: CASSSEPSGRREEQYF. DNA of the CDR3: TGTGCCAGCAGCTCCGAACCTAGCGGGAGAAGGGAGGAGCAGTACTTC. Complete variable domain (other parts from reference TRBV5-5 and TRBJ2-7): DAGVTQSPTHLIKTRGQQVTLRCSPISGHKSVSWYQQVLGQGPQFIFQYYEKEERGRGNFPDRFSARQFPNYSSELNVNALLLGDSALYLCASSSEPSGRREEQYFGPGTRLTVT.

This clone was recorded a few times. V and J are TRBV19 and TRBJ1-6, with D unclear. V was cut by 3 bases and J by 6 bases, with 18 bases left in between. In germline, CDR1 is LNHDA, CDR2 SQIVND (reference sequence). This CDR3 is built from 17 residues. For the CDR3, the DNA is TGTGCCAGTAGTATCGAGTCCGCTAGAGGAAGTAATTCACCCCTCCACTTT. It yields the protein CASSIESARGSNSPLHF.

The chain is built from TRBV28 and TRBJ2-1; TRBD2 matches 7 bases. Germline lookup yields CDR1 MDHEN and CDR2 SYDVKM. V was pared by 6 bases and J by 5 bases, with 10 bases of the junction left unmatched. The CDR3 totals 15 residues. This chain's CDR3 is CASSPGGLSHNEQFF. As DNA, the CDR3 is TGTGCCAGCAGCCCGGGGGGTTTGTCCCACAATGAGCAGTTCTTC.

This clone was seen once. The chain couples TRBV28 to TRBJ1-2; D remains ambiguous. Trimming removed 4 bases at V and 4 bases at J, with 16 bases between. Germline CDR1 MDHEN, CDR2 SYDVKM. The CDR3 is made up of 15 amino acids. The CDR3 sequence is CASSSPGGAGYGYTF. CDR3 bases: TGTGCCAGCAGTTCCCCAGGTGGCGCCGGCTATGGCTACACCTTC.

The J gene is TRBJ2-3, the V gene TRBV2; D may be TRBD2 (5 bases). The CDR3 has 12 amino acids. Germline V gives CDR1 SNHLY, CDR2 FYNNEI. V lost 9 bases and J lost 2, with 9 bases in between. CDR3 residues: CASTGSTDTQYF. The DNA for the CDR3 is TGTGCCAGTACGGGGTCCACAGATACGCAGTATTTT.

This sequence joins TRBV2 and TRBJ2-7; D is perhaps TRBD1 (6 bases). V was pared by 11 bases and J by 4 bases, with 18 bases between. The CDR3 totals 13 residues. Per the germline V gene, CDR1 is SNHLY and CDR2 is FYNNEI. As DNA, the CDR3 is TGTGCCTCAAAAAGCGGACAGCTGTACGAGCAGTACTTC. Its translation is CASKSGQLYEQYF.

The V and J genes are TRBV9 and TRBJ2-2, with 8 bases that match TRBD2. Per the germline V gene, CDR1 is SGDLS and CDR2 is YYNGEE. V shed 1 base and J 4 bases; nucleotides not matched to a gene: 0. This CDR3 is built from 14 residues. The CDR3 here is CASSVSGSTGELFF. CDR3 DNA: TGTGCCAGCAGCGTAAGCGGGAGCACCGGGGAGCTGTTTTTT.

The chain couples TRBV30 to TRBJ2-2; D uncertain. Germline V gene data show CDR1 as GTSNPN and CDR2 as SVGIG (reference sequence). V lost 0 bases to trimming and J lost 4 bases, with 12 bases between them. CDR3 length: 15 amino acids. For the CDR3, the DNA is TGTGCCTGGAGTGTAGTAACTATCGGCACCGGGGAGCTGTTTTTT. The encoded protein is CAWSVVTIGTGELFF.

This clone has only one observation. This sequence joins TRBV5-5 and TRBJ2-7, with 9 bases matching TRBD1. The CDR3 consists of 15 residues. V gave up 5 bases and J gave up 6 bases; unmatched junction bases: 12. From germline, CDR1 is SGHKS and CDR2 YYEKEE (reference sequence). CDR3 in amino acids: CASRRDRDRVREQYF. The CDR3 DNA sequence: TGTGCCAGCAGGAGAGACCGGGACAGGGTCCGCGAGCAGTACTTC.

This sequence joins TRBV9 and TRBJ2-5; TRBD2 agrees at 9 bases. With 0 bases clipped from V and 4 bases from J, the junction kept 10 bases outside the gene matches. Per the germline V gene, CDR1 is SGDLS and CDR2 is YYNGEE. There are 17 residues in the CDR3. In DNA, the CDR3 is TGTGCCAGCAGCGTAGATGGCGGGGGGGCCGGAGGAGAGACCCAGTACTTC. Translated: CASSVDGGGAGGETQYF.

This clone was seen more than once but under ten times. The chain couples TRBV15 to TRBJ2-1, with TRBD1 identical over 9 bases. The V and J ends lost 2 bases and 5 bases, in that order; junction bases with no gene match: 7. The CDR3 loop spans 16 amino acids. Germline V gene sequence: CDR1 LNHNV, CDR2 YYDKDF (reference sequence). The CDR3 reads CATSRYGTGRNNEQFF. The CDR3 bases are TGTGCCACCAGCAGATACGGGACAGGGAGGAACAATGAGCAGTTCTTC.

This chain connects TRBV3-1 (or the pseudogene TRBV3-2) to TRBJ1-2; TRBD1 is a possible D gene (6 bases). V was cut by 6 bases and J by 2 bases, with 10 bases left in between. CDR1 and CDR2 from the germline V gene are LGHDT and YNNKEL (reference sequence). The CDR3 has 13 residues. CDR3 sequence (DNA): TGTGCCAGCAGAAGAGGACAGAACTATGGCTACACCTTC. This gives the protein CASRRGQNYGYTF.

The rearrangement uses TRBV7-9 and TRBJ2-7; perhaps TRBD1 as D (5 bases). V was cut by 3 bases and J by 6 bases, with 12 bases left in between. This CDR3 comprises 13 residues. Germline CDR1 reads SEHNR; CDR2 reads FQNEAQ (reference sequence). CDR3 sequence: CASSLGGALEQYF. The CDR3 DNA is TGTGCCAGCAGCTTGGGTGGGGCTCTCGAGCAGTACTTC.

The CDR3 is CASSYRETQYF. The CDR3 DNA reads as TGTGCCAGCAGCTATCGAGAGACCCAGTACTTC. The J gene is TRBJ2-5, the V gene TRBV7-9; no clear D gene. V gave up 4 bases and J gave up 4 bases, with 4 bases separating them. The CDR3 is 11 amino acids. The germline V gene has CDR1 SEHNR and CDR2 FQNEAQ (reference sequence).

V is TRBV30 and J is TRBJ2-6, with 7 positions matching TRBD1. CDR3 length: 14 amino acids. Germline V CDR1 and CDR2: GTSNPN, SVGIG (reference sequence). J lost 3 bases, V lost 4 bases, and 3 bases had no gene match. The CDR3 loop is CAWTPGGGANVLTF. The DNA of the CDR3 is TGTGCCTGGACCCCAGGGGGTGGGGCCAACGTCCTGACTTTC.

The chain links TRBV18 to TRBJ1-1; D is unresolved. This CDR3 has 14 residues. Germline lookup yields CDR1 KGHSH and CDR2 LQKENI. Trimming removed 4 bases from V and 0 bases from J, with 9 bases in between. Here the CDR3 DNA reads TGTGCCAGCTCACAGAACAGTGTGAACACTGAAGCTTTCTTT. It specifies CASSQNSVNTEAFF.

The chain couples TRBV7-8 to TRBJ1-1; D call uncertain. Germline-derived CDR1 and CDR2 are SGHVS and FQNEAQ. There are 13 residues in the CDR3. V was shortened by 1 base and J by 1 base, with 4 bases between the two germline ends. DNA of the CDR3: TGTGCCAGCAGCTTAGGACAGAACACTGAAGCTTTCTTT. Translation: CASSLGQNTEAFF.

The CDR3 DNA follows: TGTGCCAGCTCCGAGGGGGCTAGCGGGAGGTACAATGAGCAGTTCTTC. Translating gives CASSEGASGRYNEQFF. The chain joins TRBV7-9 to TRBJ2-1; TRBD2 agrees at 11 bases. The CDR3 length is 16 residues. Per germline, CDR1 SEHNR and CDR2 FQNEAQ (reference sequence). Trimming cost V 8 bases and J 4 bases; bases outside gene matches: 10.

This clone was seen just once. The identical CDR3 is also encoded by other nucleotide sequences in the sample. This chain connects TRBV11-2 to TRBJ2-5, with 11 nucleotides matching TRBD2. CDR1 and CDR2 from the germline V gene are SGHAT and FQNNGV. The CDR3 contains 16 residues. V gave up 5 bases and J gave up 0 bases; unmatched junction bases: 5. The CDR3, as DNA: TGTGCCAGCAGCCCAAGACTAGCGGGGTACCAAGAGACCCAGTACTTC. It encodes CASSPRLAGYQETQYF.